This TCR beta chain derives from a study of blood T cell repertoires in COVID-19. The repertoire was sequenced with immunoSEQ multiplex PCR; TCRdb's copy has only in-frame clones and lacks some. The sample consists of roughly 150,000 clones, 93% of them appearing once. This TCR came from a woman in her sixties or seventies with COVID-19, enrolled during active disease. The material sequenced was peripheral blood.

Here the CDR3 reads CASSNPRGWPYNEQFF. The DNA of the CDR3 is TGTGCCAGCAGCAATCCGAGGGGGTGGCCCTACAATGAGCAGTTCTTC. The V and J genes are TRBV27 and TRBJ2-1; D is possibly TRBD1 (6 bases). Deletions cut 6 bases from V and 2 bases from J, with 17 bases between. In germline, CDR1 is MNHEY, CDR2 SMNVEV (reference sequence). The CDR3 is 16 amino acids.